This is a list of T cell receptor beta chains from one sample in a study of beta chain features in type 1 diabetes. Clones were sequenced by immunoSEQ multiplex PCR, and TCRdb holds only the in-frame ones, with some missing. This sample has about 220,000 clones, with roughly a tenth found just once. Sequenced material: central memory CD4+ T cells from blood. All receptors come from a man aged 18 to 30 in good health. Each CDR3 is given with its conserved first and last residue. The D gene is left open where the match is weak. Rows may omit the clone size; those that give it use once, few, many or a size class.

CDR3aa: CSVRAGDRGYNEQFF; CDR3nt: TGCAGTGTCCGAGCTGGGGACAGGGGCTACAATGAGCAGTTCTTC; j_gene: TRBJ2-1; len: 15; abundance: .; d_gene: TRBD1; v_gene: TRBV29-1
CDR3aa: CASSQGWSGEETQYF; CDR3nt: TGTGCCAGCAGCCAAGGTTGGAGCGGTGAGGAGACCCAGTACTTC; j_gene: TRBJ2-5; len: 15; abundance: few; d_gene: .; v_gene: TRBV4-2
CDR3aa: CASSQVAGGHNEQFF; CDR3nt: TGCGCCAGCAGCCAGGTAGCGGGAGGGCACAATGAGCAGTTCTTC; j_gene: TRBJ2-1; len: 15; abundance: .; d_gene: TRBD2; v_gene: TRBV4-3
CDR3aa: CAWSALLTIQETQYF; CDR3nt: TGTGCCTGGAGTGCGCTGTTGACAATTCAAGAGACCCAGTACTTC; j_gene: TRBJ2-5; len: 15; abundance: .; d_gene: .; v_gene: TRBV30
CDR3aa: CASSQDGGSDTQYF; CDR3nt: TGCGCCAGCAGCCAAGATGGAGGGTCGGATACGCAGTATTTT; j_gene: TRBJ2-3; len: 14; abundance: many; d_gene: .; v_gene: TRBV4-3
CDR3aa: CASSLERERQFF; CDR3nt: TGTGCCAGCAGCTTAGAACGGGAGCGGCAGTTCTTC; j_gene: TRBJ2-1; len: 12; abundance: few; d_gene: .; v_gene: TRBV7-9
CDR3aa: CSAEEGYEQYF; CDR3nt: TGCAGCGCCGAGGAGGGGTACGAGCAGTACTTC; j_gene: TRBJ2-7; len: 11; abundance: .; d_gene: .; v_gene: TRBV29-1
CDR3aa: CASRTGRVNTDTQYF; CDR3nt: TGTGCCAGCAGAACGGGCAGGGTTAACACAGATACGCAGTATTTT; j_gene: TRBJ2-3; len: 15; abundance: .; d_gene: .; v_gene: TRBV6-6
CDR3aa: CASSAVATGAYEQYF; CDR3nt: TGTGCCAGCAGCGCCGTAGCGACAGGGGCCTACGAGCAGTACTTC; j_gene: TRBJ2-7; len: 15; abundance: few; d_gene: TRBD1; v_gene: TRBV7-8
CDR3aa: CASSQEGLAGLGYEQYF; CDR3nt: TGTGCCAGCAGCCAAGAGGGACTAGCGGGATTAGGCTACGAGCAGTACTTC; j_gene: TRBJ2-7; len: 17; abundance: few; d_gene: TRBD2; v_gene: TRBV4-2
CDR3aa: CASSLNARDVQETQYF; CDR3nt: TGTGCCAGCAGCTTAAACGCGAGAGACGTACAAGAGACCCAGTACTTC; j_gene: TRBJ2-5; len: 16; abundance: few; d_gene: .; v_gene: TRBV7-2
CDR3aa: CASSLETSLTDTQYF; CDR3nt: TGTGCCAGCAGCTTAGAAACTAGCCTCACAGATACGCAGTATTTT; j_gene: TRBJ2-3; len: 15; abundance: few; d_gene: .; v_gene: TRBV7-9
CDR3aa: CASSKGRWQPQHF; CDR3nt: TGTGCCAGCAGCAAGGGTCGGTGGCAGCCCCAGCATTTT; j_gene: TRBJ1-5; len: 13; abundance: many; d_gene: .; v_gene: TRBV2
CDR3aa: CASSQELAGAWVGEQFF; CDR3nt: TGTGCCAGCAGCCAGGAACTAGCGGGGGCTTGGGTTGGTGAGCAGTTCTTC; j_gene: TRBJ2-1; len: 17; abundance: .; d_gene: TRBD2; v_gene: TRBV4-2
CDR3aa: CASSFTQGFLYEQYF; CDR3nt: TGTGCCAGCAGCTTCACCCAGGGATTCCTCTACGAGCAGTACTTC; j_gene: TRBJ2-7; len: 15; abundance: .; d_gene: .; v_gene: TRBV7-2
CDR3aa: CSAPLAGGSDTQYF; CDR3nt: TGCAGCGCCCCTCTAGCGGGAGGATCGGATACGCAGTATTTT; j_gene: TRBJ2-3; len: 14; abundance: .; d_gene: TRBD2; v_gene: TRBV29-1
CDR3aa: CASSLVRTDNEQFF; CDR3nt: TGTGCCAGCAGCTTAGTTCGTACAGACAATGAGCAGTTCTTC; j_gene: TRBJ2-1; len: 14; abundance: few; d_gene: .; v_gene: TRBV7-2
CDR3aa: CASSLQGDPYNEQFF; CDR3nt: TGTGCCAGCAGCCTACAGGGTGACCCCTACAATGAGCAGTTCTTC; j_gene: TRBJ2-1; len: 15; abundance: .; d_gene: .; v_gene: TRBV11-2
CDR3aa: CASSERRNQPQHF; CDR3nt: TGCGCCAGCAGCGAAAGGAGAAATCAGCCCCAGCATTTT; j_gene: TRBJ1-5; len: 13; abundance: few; d_gene: .; v_gene: TRBV4-3
CDR3aa: CSVEGLQGTEAFF; CDR3nt: TGCAGCGTTGAAGGTCTCCAGGGGACTGAAGCTTTCTTT; j_gene: TRBJ1-1; len: 13; abundance: few; d_gene: .; v_gene: TRBV29-1
CDR3aa: CASTRGDIDNYGYTF; CDR3nt: TGTGCCTCCACGCGAGGGGACATCGATAACTATGGCTACACCTTC; j_gene: TRBJ1-2; len: 15; abundance: few; d_gene: .; v_gene: TRBV19
CDR3aa: CARRNVRETQYF; CDR3nt: TGTGCCCGCCGGAATGTTAGGGAGACCCAGTACTTC; j_gene: TRBJ2-5; len: 12; abundance: few; d_gene: .; v_gene: TRBV28
CDR3aa: CSAAGLDYNEQFF; CDR3nt: TGCAGCGCAGCGGGACTAGACTACAATGAGCAGTTCTTC; j_gene: TRBJ2-1; len: 13; abundance: many; d_gene: TRBD2; v_gene: TRBV29-1
CDR3aa: CASSFSPDTEAFF; CDR3nt: TGTGCCAGCAGCTTTTCACCTGACACTGAAGCTTTCTTT; j_gene: TRBJ1-1; len: 13; abundance: .; d_gene: .; v_gene: TRBV7-9
CDR3aa: CASGRRGDSNQPQHF; CDR3nt: TGTGCCAGCGGCCGGCGGGGGGATAGCAATCAGCCCCAGCATTTT; j_gene: TRBJ1-5; len: 15; abundance: few; d_gene: .; v_gene: TRBV6-1
CDR3aa: CATRTGVNQPQHF; CDR3nt: TGCGCCACACGGACTGGAGTAAATCAGCCCCAGCATTTT; j_gene: TRBJ1-5; len: 13; abundance: .; d_gene: .; v_gene: TRBV4-1
CDR3aa: CASSPTTGSPDTQYF; CDR3nt: TGTGCCAGCAGCCCGACTACGGGGAGTCCAGATACGCAGTATTTT; j_gene: TRBJ2-3; len: 15; abundance: .; d_gene: .; v_gene: TRBV11-3
CDR3aa: CASSGLREGTGYEQYF; CDR3nt: TGTGCCAGTAGTGGCCTCCGGGAGGGAACTGGGTACGAGCAGTACTTC; j_gene: TRBJ2-7; len: 16; abundance: .; d_gene: TRBD2; v_gene: TRBV19
CDR3aa: CSVEGLAGGQRVNEQFF; CDR3nt: TGCAGCGTGGAAGGACTAGCGGGAGGGCAACGGGTGAATGAGCAGTTCTTC; j_gene: TRBJ2-1; len: 17; abundance: .; d_gene: TRBD2; v_gene: TRBV29-1
CDR3aa: CASSLTLGSREYF; CDR3nt: TGTGCCAGCAGTTTGACTCTCGGCTCTAGAGAGTACTTC; j_gene: TRBJ2-7; len: 13; abundance: .; d_gene: .; v_gene: TRBV6-5
CDR3aa: CASSPDRYKGNTEAFF; CDR3nt: TGTGCCAGCAGCCCGGACCGCTATAAAGGAAACACTGAAGCTTTCTTT; j_gene: TRBJ1-1; len: 16; abundance: few; d_gene: .; v_gene: TRBV28
CDR3aa: CASTPSTDTQYF; CDR3nt: TGTGCCAGCACCCCTAGCACAGATACGCAGTATTTT; j_gene: TRBJ2-3; len: 12; abundance: many; d_gene: .; v_gene: TRBV7-9
CDR3aa: CAWSPKGGGYGYTF; CDR3nt: TGTGCCTGGAGCCCGAAGGGGGGCGGCTATGGCTACACCTTC; j_gene: TRBJ1-2; len: 14; abundance: .; d_gene: .; v_gene: TRBV30
CDR3aa: CASSQIPGNSQPQHF; CDR3nt: TGCGCCAGCAGCCAGATTCCAGGAAACTCACAGCCCCAGCATTTT; j_gene: TRBJ1-5; len: 15; abundance: few; d_gene: .; v_gene: TRBV4-1
CDR3aa: CASSQELQVRSYGYTF; CDR3nt: TGTGCCAGCAGCCAAGAACTGCAGGTGAGGAGCTATGGCTACACCTTC; j_gene: TRBJ1-2; len: 16; abundance: .; d_gene: .; v_gene: TRBV4-2
CDR3aa: CATSSGRAYEQYF; CDR3nt: TGTGCCACCAGCAGCGGGCGAGCCTACGAGCAGTACTTC; j_gene: TRBJ2-7; len: 13; abundance: .; d_gene: .; v_gene: TRBV15
CDR3aa: CASSWGLAASTDTQYF; CDR3nt: TGTGCCAGCAGCTGGGGACTAGCGGCCAGCACAGATACGCAGTATTTT; j_gene: TRBJ2-3; len: 16; abundance: few; d_gene: TRBD2; v_gene: TRBV7-9
CDR3aa: CASSQIGASTGELFF; CDR3nt: TGTGCCAGCAGCCAAATCGGGGCGAGCACCGGGGAGCTGTTTTTT; j_gene: TRBJ2-2; len: 15; abundance: .; d_gene: .; v_gene: TRBV14
CDR3aa: CASTGQSNTEAFF; CDR3nt: TGTGCTAGTACCGGACAGTCGAACACTGAAGCTTTCTTT; j_gene: TRBJ1-1; len: 13; abundance: few; d_gene: .; v_gene: TRBV12-5
CDR3aa: CASSVLAVVNEQFF; CDR3nt: TGTGCCAGCAGCGTATTAGCGGTGGTCAATGAGCAGTTCTTC; j_gene: TRBJ2-1; len: 14; abundance: .; d_gene: .; v_gene: TRBV9
CDR3aa: CASSQDPAAGAYEQYF; CDR3nt: TGCGCCAGCAGCCAAGATCCGGCGGCGGGGGCCTACGAGCAGTACTTC; j_gene: TRBJ2-7; len: 16; abundance: .; d_gene: TRBD2; v_gene: TRBV4-1
CDR3aa: CASSPKARLGPEAFF; CDR3nt: TGTGCCAGCAGCCCAAAAGCCCGCCTCGGTCCAGAAGCTTTCTTT; j_gene: TRBJ1-1; len: 15; abundance: many; d_gene: .; v_gene: TRBV7-9
CDR3aa: CASSLQGANQPQHF; CDR3nt: TGTGCCAGCTCACTACAGGGGGCTAATCAGCCCCAGCATTTT; j_gene: TRBJ1-5; len: 14; abundance: .; d_gene: TRBD1; v_gene: TRBV18
CDR3aa: CASLRETGAYNEQFF; CDR3nt: TGTGCCAGCCTCCGTGAGACAGGTGCCTACAATGAGCAGTTCTTC; j_gene: TRBJ2-1; len: 15; abundance: few; d_gene: .; v_gene: TRBV27